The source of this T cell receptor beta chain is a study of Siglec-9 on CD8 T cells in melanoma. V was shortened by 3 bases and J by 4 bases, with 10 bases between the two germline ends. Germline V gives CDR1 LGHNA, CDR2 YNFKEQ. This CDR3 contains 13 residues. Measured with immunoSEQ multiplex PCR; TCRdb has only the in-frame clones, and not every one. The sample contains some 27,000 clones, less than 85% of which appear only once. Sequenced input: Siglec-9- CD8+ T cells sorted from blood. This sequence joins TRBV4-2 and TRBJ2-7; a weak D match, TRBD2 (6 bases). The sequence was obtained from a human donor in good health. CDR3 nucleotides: TGTGCCAGCAGCCAGGGGGGACTTTACGAGCAGTACTTC. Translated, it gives CASSQGGLYEQYF.